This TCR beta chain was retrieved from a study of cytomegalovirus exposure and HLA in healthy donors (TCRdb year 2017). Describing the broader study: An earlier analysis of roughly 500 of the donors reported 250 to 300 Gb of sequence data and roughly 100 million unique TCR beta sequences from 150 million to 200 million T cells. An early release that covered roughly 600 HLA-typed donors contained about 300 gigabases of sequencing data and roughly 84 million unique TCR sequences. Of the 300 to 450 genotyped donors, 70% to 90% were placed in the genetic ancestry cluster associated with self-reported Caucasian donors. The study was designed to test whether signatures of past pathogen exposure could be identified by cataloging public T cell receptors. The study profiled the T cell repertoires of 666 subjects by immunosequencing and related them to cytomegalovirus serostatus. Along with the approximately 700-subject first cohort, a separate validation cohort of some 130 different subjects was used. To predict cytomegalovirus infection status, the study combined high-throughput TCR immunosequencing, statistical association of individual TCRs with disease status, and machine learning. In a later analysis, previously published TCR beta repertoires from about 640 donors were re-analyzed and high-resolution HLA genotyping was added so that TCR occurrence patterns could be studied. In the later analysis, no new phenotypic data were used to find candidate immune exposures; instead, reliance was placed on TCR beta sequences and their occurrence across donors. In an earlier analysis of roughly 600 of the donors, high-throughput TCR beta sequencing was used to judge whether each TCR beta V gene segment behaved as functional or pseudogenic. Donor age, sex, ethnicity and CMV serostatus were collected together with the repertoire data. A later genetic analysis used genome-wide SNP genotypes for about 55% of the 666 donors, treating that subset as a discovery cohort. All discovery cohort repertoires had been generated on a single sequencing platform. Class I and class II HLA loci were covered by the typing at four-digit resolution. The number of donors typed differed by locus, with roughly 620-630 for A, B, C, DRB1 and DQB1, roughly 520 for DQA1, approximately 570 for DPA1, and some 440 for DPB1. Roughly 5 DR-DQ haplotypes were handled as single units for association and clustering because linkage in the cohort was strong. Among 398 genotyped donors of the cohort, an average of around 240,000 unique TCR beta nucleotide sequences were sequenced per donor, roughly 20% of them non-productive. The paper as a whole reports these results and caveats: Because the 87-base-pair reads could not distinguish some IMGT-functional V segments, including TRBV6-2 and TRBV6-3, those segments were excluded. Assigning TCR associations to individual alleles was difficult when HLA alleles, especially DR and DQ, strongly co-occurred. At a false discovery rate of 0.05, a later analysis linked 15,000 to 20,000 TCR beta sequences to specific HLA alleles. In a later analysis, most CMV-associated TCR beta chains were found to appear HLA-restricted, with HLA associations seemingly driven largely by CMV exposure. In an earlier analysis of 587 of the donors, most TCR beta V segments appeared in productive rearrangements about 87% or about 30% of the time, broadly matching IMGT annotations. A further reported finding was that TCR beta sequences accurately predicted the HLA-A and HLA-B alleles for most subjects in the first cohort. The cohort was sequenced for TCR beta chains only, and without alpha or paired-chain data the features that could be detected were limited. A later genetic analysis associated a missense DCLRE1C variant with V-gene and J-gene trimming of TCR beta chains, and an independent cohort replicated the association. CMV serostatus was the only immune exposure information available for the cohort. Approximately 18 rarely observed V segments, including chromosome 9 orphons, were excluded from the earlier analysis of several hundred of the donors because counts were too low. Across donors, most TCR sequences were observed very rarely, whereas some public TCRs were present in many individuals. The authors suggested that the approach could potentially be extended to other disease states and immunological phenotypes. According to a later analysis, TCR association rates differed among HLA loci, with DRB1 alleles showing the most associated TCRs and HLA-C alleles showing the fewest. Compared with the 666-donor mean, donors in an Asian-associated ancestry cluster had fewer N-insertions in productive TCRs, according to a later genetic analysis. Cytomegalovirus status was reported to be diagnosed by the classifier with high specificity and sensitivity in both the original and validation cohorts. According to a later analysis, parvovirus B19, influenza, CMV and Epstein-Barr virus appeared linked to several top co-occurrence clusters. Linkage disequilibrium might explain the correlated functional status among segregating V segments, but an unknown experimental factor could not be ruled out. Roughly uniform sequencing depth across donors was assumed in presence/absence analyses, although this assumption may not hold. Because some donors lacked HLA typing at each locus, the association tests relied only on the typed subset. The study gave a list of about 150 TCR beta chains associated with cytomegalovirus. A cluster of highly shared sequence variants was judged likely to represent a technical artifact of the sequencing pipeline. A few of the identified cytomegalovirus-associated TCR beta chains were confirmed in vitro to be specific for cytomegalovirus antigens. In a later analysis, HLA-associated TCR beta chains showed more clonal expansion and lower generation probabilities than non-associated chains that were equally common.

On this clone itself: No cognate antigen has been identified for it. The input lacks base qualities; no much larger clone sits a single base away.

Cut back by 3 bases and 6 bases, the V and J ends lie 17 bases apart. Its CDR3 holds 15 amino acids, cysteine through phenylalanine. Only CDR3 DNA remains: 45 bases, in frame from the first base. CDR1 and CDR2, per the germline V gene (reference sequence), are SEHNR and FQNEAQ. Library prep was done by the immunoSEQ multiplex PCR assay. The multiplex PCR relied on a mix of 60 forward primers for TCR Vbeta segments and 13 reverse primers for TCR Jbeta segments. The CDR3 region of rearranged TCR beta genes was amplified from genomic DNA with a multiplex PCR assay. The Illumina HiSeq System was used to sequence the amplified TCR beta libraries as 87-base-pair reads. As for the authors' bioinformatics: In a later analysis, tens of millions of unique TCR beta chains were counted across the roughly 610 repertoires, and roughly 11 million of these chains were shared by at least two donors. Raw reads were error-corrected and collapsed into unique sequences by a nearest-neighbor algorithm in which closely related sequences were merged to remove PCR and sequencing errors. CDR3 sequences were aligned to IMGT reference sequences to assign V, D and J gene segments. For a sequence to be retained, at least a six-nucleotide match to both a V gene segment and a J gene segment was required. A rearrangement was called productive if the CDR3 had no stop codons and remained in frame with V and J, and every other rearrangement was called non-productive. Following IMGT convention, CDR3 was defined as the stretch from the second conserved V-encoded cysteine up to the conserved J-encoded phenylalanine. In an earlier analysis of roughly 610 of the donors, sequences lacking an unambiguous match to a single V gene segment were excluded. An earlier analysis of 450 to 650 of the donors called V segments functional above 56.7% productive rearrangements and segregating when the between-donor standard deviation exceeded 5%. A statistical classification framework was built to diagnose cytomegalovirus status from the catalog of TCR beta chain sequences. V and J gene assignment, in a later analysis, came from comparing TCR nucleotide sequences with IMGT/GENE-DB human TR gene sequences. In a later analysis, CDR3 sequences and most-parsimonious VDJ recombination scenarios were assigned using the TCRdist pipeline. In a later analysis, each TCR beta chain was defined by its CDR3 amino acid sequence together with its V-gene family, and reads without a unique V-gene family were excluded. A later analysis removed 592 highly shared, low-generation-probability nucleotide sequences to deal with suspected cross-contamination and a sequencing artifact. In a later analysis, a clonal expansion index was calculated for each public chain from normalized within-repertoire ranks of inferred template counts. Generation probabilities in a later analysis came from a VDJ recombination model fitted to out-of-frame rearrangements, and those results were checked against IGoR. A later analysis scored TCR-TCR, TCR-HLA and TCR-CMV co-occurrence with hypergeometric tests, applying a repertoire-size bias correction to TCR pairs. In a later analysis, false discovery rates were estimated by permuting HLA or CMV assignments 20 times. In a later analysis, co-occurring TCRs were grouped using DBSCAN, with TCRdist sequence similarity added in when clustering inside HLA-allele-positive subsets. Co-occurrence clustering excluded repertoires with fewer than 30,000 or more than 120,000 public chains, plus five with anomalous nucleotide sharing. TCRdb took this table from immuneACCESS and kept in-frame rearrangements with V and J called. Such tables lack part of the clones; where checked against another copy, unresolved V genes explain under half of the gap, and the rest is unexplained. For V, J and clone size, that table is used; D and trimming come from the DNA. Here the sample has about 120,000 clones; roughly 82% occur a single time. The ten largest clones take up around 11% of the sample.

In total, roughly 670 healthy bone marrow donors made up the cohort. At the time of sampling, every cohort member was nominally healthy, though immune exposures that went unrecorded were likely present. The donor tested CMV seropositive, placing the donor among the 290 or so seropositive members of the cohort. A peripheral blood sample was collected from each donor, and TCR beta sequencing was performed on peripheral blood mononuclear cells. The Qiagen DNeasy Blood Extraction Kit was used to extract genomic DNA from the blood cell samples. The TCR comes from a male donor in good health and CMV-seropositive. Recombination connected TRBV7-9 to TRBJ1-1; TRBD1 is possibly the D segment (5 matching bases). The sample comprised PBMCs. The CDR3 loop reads CASSLLTGTLSEAFF. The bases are TGTGCCAGCAGCTTGCTGACCGGGACTTTGTCTGAAGCTTTCTTT.